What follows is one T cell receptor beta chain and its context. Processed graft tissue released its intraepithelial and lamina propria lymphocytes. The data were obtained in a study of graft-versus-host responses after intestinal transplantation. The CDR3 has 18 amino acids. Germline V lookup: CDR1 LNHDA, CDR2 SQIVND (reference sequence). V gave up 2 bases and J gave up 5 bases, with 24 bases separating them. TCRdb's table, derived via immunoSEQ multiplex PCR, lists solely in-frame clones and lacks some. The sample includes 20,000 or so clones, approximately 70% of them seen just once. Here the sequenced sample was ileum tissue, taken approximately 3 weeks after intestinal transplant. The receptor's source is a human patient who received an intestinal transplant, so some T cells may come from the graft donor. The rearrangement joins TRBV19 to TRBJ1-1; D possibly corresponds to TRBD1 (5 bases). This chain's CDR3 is CASSIWGEPRPPTTEAFF. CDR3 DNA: TGTGCCAGTAGTATATGGGGGGAACCTAGACCGCCAACTACTGAAGCTTTCTTT. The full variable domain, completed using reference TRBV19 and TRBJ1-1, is DGGITQSPKYLFRKEGQNVTLSCEQNLNHDAMYWYRQDPGQGLRLIYYSQIVNDFQKGDIAEGYSVSREKKESFPLTVTSAQKNPTAFYLCASSIWGEPRPPTTEAFFGQGTRLTVV.